The 29 T cell receptor beta chains given below trace back to one sample, sequenced in a study of blood T cell repertoires in COVID-19. Method: immunoSEQ multiplex PCR; TCRdb's copy keeps in-frame clones and lacks some. The repertoire includes 150,000 to 250,000 clones, roughly 83% of them detected once, and nearly 6% sits in the top ten. The material sequenced was peripheral blood. The origin of the receptors is a woman aged 40 to 55 with COVID-19, enrolled during active disease.

The CDR3 nucleotides read TGTGCCAGCTCCAAAGGGTTAGCGGGAACCGGGGAGCTGTTTTTT. Its translation is CASSKGLAGTGELFF. The rearrangement uses TRBV2 and TRBJ2-2, with TRBD2 matching 8 bases. This CDR3 contains 15 residues. Germline assignment: CDR1 SNHLY and CDR2 FYNNEI. After removal of 8 bases from V and 5 bases from J, the junction contained 10 bases not matched to a gene.

The sample holds a few counts of this clone. The chain joins TRBV12-3 or TRBV12-4 to TRBJ1-3; no definite D call. This CDR3 is built from 12 residues. V lost 5 bases and J lost 8, with 10 bases in between. The CDR3 DNA is TGTGCCAGCAGTCGCGACGCGGACACCATATATTTT. Translating it yields CASSRDADTIYF.

The chain uses TRBV28 and TRBJ1-5; D not resolved. This CDR3 spans 14 amino acids. V was cut by 4 bases and J by 4 bases, with 11 bases left in between. Per germline, CDR1 MDHEN and CDR2 SYDVKM. CDR3 region: CASSSPDWNQPQHF. For the CDR3, the DNA is TGTGCCAGCAGTTCCCCTGACTGGAATCAGCCCCAGCATTTT.

This clone was seen more than once but under ten times. The chain joins TRBV4-1 to TRBJ2-7; tentative D call: TRBD2 (6 bases). Per the germline V gene, CDR1 is MGHRA and CDR2 is YSYEKL. Trimming removed 3 bases from V and 1 base from J, with 7 bases in between. This CDR3 region has 13 residues. CDR3 nucleotides: TGCGCCAGCAGCCAGGAGGGGTCCTACGAGCAGTACTTC. Protein: CASSQEGSYEQYF.

The gene calls are TRBV6-1 and TRBJ1-2; D gene ambiguous. This CDR3 contains 15 residues. V gave up 0 bases and J gave up 3 bases, with 11 bases separating them. In germline, CDR1 is MNHNS, CDR2 SASEGT. The DNA of the CDR3 is TGTGCCAGCAGTGAAGCGATGGGCAGAGACTATGGCTACACCTTC. Translating it yields CASSEAMGRDYGYTF.

The chain combines TRBV5-4 with TRBJ2-7; 11 positions agree with TRBD2. The CDR3 length is 16 residues. Losses at the gene ends were 4 bases for V and 5 bases for J; bases not matched to a gene: 11. Germline-derived CDR1 and CDR2 are SGHNT and YYREEE (reference sequence). The CDR3 region is CASSAGLAALEDEQYF. The CDR3 nucleotides read TGTGCCAGCAGCGCGGGACTAGCGGCCTTAGAGGACGAGCAGTACTTC.

This chain uses TRBV15 with TRBJ2-4; 11 bases are shared with TRBD2. V shed 2 bases and J 3 bases; nucleotides not matched to a gene: 9. The germline CDR1 and CDR2 sequences are LNHNV and YYDKDF (reference sequence). CDR3 length equals 18 residues. The CDR3 DNA sequence: TGTGCCACCAGCAGATTTAGCGGGGGGGCCTTCGGCAAAAACATTCAGTACTTC. Its translation: CATSRFSGGAFGKNIQYF.

The chain employs TRBV14 and TRBJ2-5; tentative D call: TRBD2 (6 bases). The CDR3 is 17 residues long. V was clipped by 0 bases and J by 1 base, with 15 bases between them. CDR1 is SGHDN and CDR2 is FVKESK in the germline V gene. The CDR3 is CASSQDPLKRAQETQYF. In DNA form, the CDR3 reads TGTGCCAGCAGCCAAGATCCCCTAAAGCGGGCCCAAGAGACCCAGTACTTC. The full variable domain, in which reference TRBV14 and TRBJ2-5 provide the parts outside the CDR3, is EAGVTQFPSHSVIEKGQTVTLRCDPISGHDNLYWYRRVMGKEIKFLLHFVKESKQDESGMPNNRFLAERTGGTYSTLKVQPAELEDSGVYFCASSQDPLKRAQETQYFGPGTRLLVL.

J is TRBJ2-5 and V is TRBV27, with D unresolved. Germline CDR1 and CDR2: MNHEY and SMNVEV (reference sequence). The CDR3 totals 14 residues. Deletions cut 1 base from V and 1 base from J, with 7 bases between. CDR3 protein: CASSLLSSQETQYF. CDR3 in DNA: TGTGCCAGCAGTTTATTGTCCAGCCAAGAGACCCAGTACTTC.

The chain combines TRBV28 with TRBJ2-7, with a tentative D call TRBD1 (5 bases). Trimming removed 6 bases from V and 6 bases from J, with 21 bases in between. The CDR3 totals 15 residues. The V gene's germline CDR1 is MDHEN and CDR2 SYDVKM. The CDR3 here is CASRRGVRDRPEQYF. The CDR3 DNA reads TGTGCCAGCAGGCGAGGCGTCAGGGATAGACCCGAGCAGTACTTC.

This sequence joins TRBV18 and TRBJ1-1; D unresolved. Trimming cost V 4 bases and J 1 base, with 13 bases left between them. This CDR3 has 15 amino acids. Germline values: CDR1 KGHSH, CDR2 LQKENI. The CDR3 DNA reads TGTGCCAGCTCACGACGCGTTGACTCGAACACTGAAGCTTTCTTT. It is translated as CASSRRVDSNTEAFF.

This chain links TRBV6-1 with TRBJ2-7; 8 bases fit TRBD1. The CDR3 spans 16 residues. Losses at the gene ends were 4 bases for V and 1 base for J; bases not matched to a gene: 9. CDR1 is MNHNS and CDR2 is SASEGT in the germline V gene. The CDR3 region is CASSGVARTGSYEQYF. Written as DNA, the CDR3 is TGTGCCAGCAGTGGGGTTGCTCGGACAGGGTCCTACGAGCAGTACTTC.

The rearrangement uses TRBV2 and TRBJ2-7; perhaps TRBD1 as D (6 bases). CDR1 is SNHLY and CDR2 is FYNNEI in the germline V gene. V was pared by 9 bases and J by 1 base, with 7 bases between. CDR3 length: 11 amino acids. CDR3 in DNA: TGTGCCAGTACAGGGTCCTACGAGCAGTACTTC. The encoded protein is CASTGSYEQYF.

The chain links TRBV7-2 to TRBJ2-2; 7 bases match TRBD2. Germline-derived CDR1 and CDR2 are SGHTA and FQGNSA. The CDR3 runs 15 residues. The V and J ends lost 2 bases and 8 bases, in that order; junction bases with no gene match: 8. DNA for the CDR3: TGTGCCAGCAGCTTAAAGGGGAGGGGATCTGGGGAGCTGTTTTTT. Its protein is CASSLKGRGSGELFF.

V gene TRBV18 combines with J gene TRBJ1-5, with no clear D. V was trimmed by 4 bases and J by 3 bases, leaving 4 bases between them. Germline CDR1 and CDR2: KGHSH and LQKENI. The CDR3 runs to 12 residues. DNA of the CDR3: TGTGCCAGCTCACGCGACAATCAGCCCCAGCATTTT. Its translation: CASSRDNQPQHF.

The chain combines TRBV6-2 or TRBV6-3 with TRBJ2-7; no reliable D call. In germline, CDR1 is MNHEY, CDR2 SVGEGT. The CDR3 covers 12 residues. Trimming removed 2 bases from V and 3 bases from J, with 5 bases in between. The CDR3 region has the DNA TGTGCCAGCAGTTACCAGGACTACGAGCAGTACTTC. Encoded protein: CASSYQDYEQYF.

Comment on this clone: Other nucleotide sequences from this sample produce the same CDR3. The chain couples TRBV6-2 or TRBV6-3 to TRBJ2-3; 7 bases line up with TRBD1. In germline, CDR1 is MNHEY, CDR2 SVGEGT. The CDR3 runs 14 residues. With V trimmed by 4 bases and J by 0 bases, 1 base remained unmatched. CDR3 nucleotide sequence: TGTGCCAGCAGTTTACAGGGGAGCACAGATACGCAGTATTTT. Translating it yields CASSLQGSTDTQYF.

Regarding this clone: The same CDR3 also results from other DNA sequences found in this sample. V and J are TRBV11-3 and TRBJ2-3; D is unresolved. V was clipped by 5 bases and J by 2 bases, with 5 bases between them. Germline V CDR1 and CDR2: SGHNT, YENEEA. The CDR3 runs to 12 residues. CDR3 sequence (DNA): TGTGCCAGCAGCCCGTCCACAGATACGCAGTATTTT. As protein: CASSPSTDTQYF. The full variable domain, in which reference TRBV11-3 and TRBJ2-3 provide the parts outside the CDR3, is EAGVVQSPRYKIIEKKQPVAFWCNPISGHNTLYWYLQNLGQGPELLIRYENEEAVDDSQLPKDRFSAERLKGVDSTLKIQPAELGDSAVYLCASSPSTDTQYFGPGTRLTVL.

The rearrangement joins TRBV6-6 to TRBJ2-7, with 8 bases matching TRBD1. This CDR3 has 14 residues. In germline, CDR1 is MNHNY, CDR2 SVGAGI (reference sequence). Trimming removed 3 bases from V and 7 bases from J; junction bases left unmatched: 8. CDR3 amino acids: CASSYPGQGGEQYF. DNA for the CDR3: TGTGCCAGCAGTTATCCTGGACAGGGCGGGGAGCAGTACTTC.

The chain carries TRBV12-3 or TRBV12-4 and TRBJ2-7; D may be TRBD2 (7 bases). The CDR3 sequence is 13 residues long. The V end lost 4 bases, the J end lost 5 bases, and 12 bases lay between the germline ends. The chain's CDR3 is CASSYGGLDEQYF. Here the CDR3 DNA reads TGTGCCAGCAGTTACGGGGGGCTCGACGAGCAGTACTTC.

This chain links TRBV5-5 with TRBJ1-1; 9 nucleotides match TRBD1. This CDR3 has 17 residues. Losses at the gene ends were 4 bases for V and 4 bases for J; bases not matched to a gene: 14. Germline CDR1 is SGHKS and CDR2 is YYEKEE (reference sequence). The CDR3: CASSPGTGLGLGTEAFF. CDR3 DNA: TGTGCCAGCAGCCCCGGGACAGGGTTGGGTCTGGGCACTGAAGCTTTCTTT.

CDR3 in DNA: TGTGCCAGCAGCTTCAATTCAGACACTGAAGCTTTCTTT. Encoded protein: CASSFNSDTEAFF. The J gene is TRBJ1-1, the V gene TRBV7-6, with no clear D. V was trimmed by 3 bases and J by 3 bases, leaving 8 bases between them. Germline CDR1 and CDR2: SGHVS and FNYEAQ. This CDR3 comprises 13 residues.

In its sample, this clone was seen once. CDR3 sequence (DNA): TGCGCCAGCAGCCAAGATGGGGCTAGAATCGGGGAGCTGTTTTTT. The encoded protein is CASSQDGARIGELFF. The J gene is TRBJ2-2, the V gene TRBV4-1; the D gene is possibly TRBD1 (5 bases). The V and J ends lost 0 bases and 7 bases respectively, with 12 bases between them. The CDR3 sequence is 15 residues long. Germline CDR1 MGHRA, CDR2 YSYEKL.

The rearrangement links TRBV7-2 to TRBJ1-5, with 7 bases identical to TRBD1. Looked up from germline, CDR1 is SGHTA and CDR2 is FQGNSA. The CDR3 length is 18 residues. V lost 3 bases to trimming and J lost 4 bases; unmatched junction nucleotides: 15. The CDR3 protein is CASSFTLPIGTDNQPQHF. CDR3 in DNA: TGTGCCAGCAGCTTCACCCTTCCCATAGGGACAGATAATCAGCCCCAGCATTTT. Complete variable domain (other parts from reference TRBV7-2 and TRBJ1-5): GAGVSQSPSNKVTEKGKDVELRCDPISGHTALYWYRQSLGQGLEFLIYFQGNSAPDKSGLPSDRFSAERTGGSVSTLTIQRTQQEDSAVYLCASSFTLPIGTDNQPQHFGDGTRLSIL.

This chain connects TRBV7-2 to TRBJ2-5, with 9 nucleotides matching TRBD2. CDR1 SGHTA and CDR2 FQGNSA come from the germline V gene. The CDR3 is 18 amino acids. Trimming took 1 base from V and 2 from J; bases not matched to a gene: 11. This CDR3 is CASSLVAHGGGAQETQYF. The CDR3 DNA sequence: TGTGCCAGCAGCTTAGTAGCACATGGCGGGGGGGCTCAAGAGACCCAGTACTTC.

The chain combines TRBV24-1 with TRBJ2-5; the D gene is possibly TRBD1 (6 bases). In germline, CDR1 is KGHDR, CDR2 SFDVKD. The length of the CDR3 is 14 residues. V was trimmed by 4 bases and J by 5 bases, leaving 13 bases between them. CDR3 sequence (DNA): TGTGCCACCAGTGACCGGGACAACATGGAGACCCAGTACTTC. As protein: CATSDRDNMETQYF.

The chain combines TRBV18 with TRBJ2-7; D call uncertain. This CDR3 has 13 residues. CDR1 is KGHSH and CDR2 is LQKENI in the germline V gene. Trimming shortened V by 5 bases and J by 1 base, and 9 bases separated the two germline ends. This CDR3 reads CASSAGLSYEQYF. The CDR3 region has the DNA TGTGCCAGCTCAGCTGGCCTGTCCTACGAGCAGTACTTC.

V gene TRBV6-5 combines with J gene TRBJ2-7, with D unclear. Trimming took 0 bases from V and 2 from J, leaving 8 bases between them. The germline V gene encodes CDR1 MNHEY and CDR2 SVGAGI. The CDR3 runs 14 residues. CDR3 DNA sequence: TGTGCCAGCAGTTACTCGCCCAGAACCTACGAGCAGTACTTC. This gives the protein CASSYSPRTYEQYF.

The chain is built from TRBV7-9 and TRBJ2-5, with TRBD2 matching over 10 bases. V was pared by 5 bases and J by 5 bases, with 11 bases of the junction left unmatched. This CDR3 comprises 16 residues. Germline loops: CDR1 SEHNR, CDR2 FQNEAQ (reference sequence). CDR3 sequence reads: CASSPPGLAGVETQYF. DNA of the CDR3: TGTGCCAGCAGCCCCCCTGGGCTAGCGGGAGTTGAGACCCAGTACTTC.